The 5 T cell receptor beta chains below were found in one sample sequenced in a study of cytomegalovirus exposure and HLA in healthy donors. Primers: 60 Vbeta forward and 13 Jbeta reverse. The table came from immunoSEQ multiplex PCR; TCRdb's copy has only in-frame clones and leaves some out. The table includes approximately 300,000 clones, 75% to 85% detected once. Sequencing used PBMCs. These receptors were obtained from a girl aged 2 to 9 in good health and CMV-seronegative.

The chain links TRBV13 to TRBJ1-2; perhaps TRBD1 as D (6 bases). Germline CDR1 reads PRHDT; CDR2 reads FYEKMQ (reference sequence). V lost 8 bases, J lost 2 bases, and 15 bases lay in between. The CDR3 spans 14 residues. CDR3 residues: CASESGQFNYGYTF. Written as DNA, the CDR3 is TGTGCCAGCGAGAGTGGACAGTTCAACTATGGCTACACCTTC.

The V call is TRBV6-1, the J call TRBJ1-2; no clear D. CDR1 and CDR2 (germline): MNHNS, SASEGT. V lost 3 bases and J 1 base, leaving 9 bases between the germline ends. The CDR3 consists of 14 residues. The chain's CDR3 is CASSDGSLNYGYTF. DNA of the CDR3: TGTGCCAGCAGTGATGGCAGTCTTAACTATGGCTACACCTTC.

V and J are TRBV4-1 and TRBJ2-4, with D maybe TRBD1 (6 bases). Germline V CDR1 and CDR2: MGHRA, YSYEKL. V lost 1 base and J lost 0, with 10 bases in between. CDR3 length: 16 residues. DNA for the CDR3: TGCGCCAGCAGCCAAGGACCAGGGGAAGCCAAAAACATTCAGTACTTC. Protein product: CASSQGPGEAKNIQYF.

This rearrangement joins TRBV18 to TRBJ2-5; 7 bases match TRBD2. The trim removed 3 bases at V and 2 bases at J, leaving 6 bases unmatched. Germline V gene sequence: CDR1 KGHSH, CDR2 LQKENI. The length of the CDR3 is 15 residues. The CDR3 here is CASSPPVGGQETQYF. The CDR3 bases are TGTGCCAGCTCACCGCCTGTCGGGGGGCAAGAGACCCAGTACTTC.

J is TRBJ2-1 and V is TRBV28; D is ambiguous. The CDR3 is 15 residues long. With 7 bases removed from V and 4 bases from J, the gap between germline ends came to 17 bases. The germline CDR1 and CDR2 sequences are MDHEN and SYDVKM. CDR3: CASTLPRFPYNEQFF. CDR3 DNA: TGTGCCAGCACACTCCCCCGGTTCCCTTACAATGAGCAGTTCTTC.